This TCR beta chain derives from a study of blood T cell repertoires in COVID-19 (dated by TCRdb to 2019 to 2021). Background for the entire study: Samples from collaborators originated in the United States, Italy and Spain and spanned both the acute and convalescent phases of COVID-19. The material from the prospective study consisted of cDNA or gDNA derived from T cells, B-cell-depleted T cells, or PBMCs. The dataset comprised deeply sampled blood TCRbeta repertoires from subjects exposed to, actively infected with, or recovered from COVID-19. The repertoires were released in a freely available public database meant as a resource for research on the immune response to SARS-CoV-2. Samples were obtained from the ongoing ImmuneRACE study (first 160 participants) and from about 1,300 subjects provided by 6 global collaborators. A de-identified subject ID, COVID-19 status, age in years and sex were almost always included in the sample metadata. HLA class I and class II types, where available, came from metadata supplied by the sample provider rather than from assay-based typing. The paper's findings and limits, for the study overall: The quantity of clinical and demographic metadata differed by source and by participant and was supplied without curation.

In the prospective study, participants were about 18 to 100 years old, resided in 24 geographic areas of the United States, and were enrolled through a virtual design. To assign participants to cohorts, the prospective study relied on clinical history that participants themselves reported in a screening survey and a study questionnaire. Recovered participants in ImmuneRACE Cohort 3 were defined as having two consecutive negative NP/OP PCR tests, clearance from a healthcare professional, or resolution of symptoms. Mobile phlebotomists in the prospective study collected whole blood, serum and a nasopharyngeal or oropharyngeal swab from every participant. Participants in the prospective study had the option to provide additional blood draws and questionnaires over an approximately 2-month period. Prospective study blood samples were shipped either frozen or at room temperature before DNA extraction.

Compared with germline, V lacks 5 bases and J lacks 2 bases; bases without a gene match: 5. Sequences SEHNR (CDR1) and FQNEAQ (CDR2) are obtained from the germline V gene (reference sequence). From the cysteine up to the phenylalanine, the CDR3 has a length of 15 residues. The read is trimmed to its CDR3 DNA, 45 bases read in frame from base 1. TCRbeta CDR3 regions were amplified from genomic DNA by means of the immunoSEQ Assay, a bias-controlled multiplex PCR. Per the original workflow: Nucleated cell counts per sample were estimated from amplification of reference gene primers within the assay. To quantify the absolute abundance of each unique TCRbeta CDR3 rearrangement, sequence reads were collapsed and filtered. For each sample, productive Simpson clonality was calculated as the square root of Simpson's diversity index across productive rearrangements. In its TCRdb copy, this immuneACCESS table keeps in-frame sequences only and misses some clones. Where compared with another copy, unresolved V genes explain less than half of these, and the others have no known cause. The DNA gave D and trimming, while V, J and clone size come from that table. Counted in this sample were around 260,000 clones; around nine tenths of them appeared once. The ten most abundant clones make up roughly 1.1% of the sample.

Of note for this clone: Its antigen is currently not known. Per-base quality was not reported, and no clone a single base away is much larger than it.

The chain is made from TRBV7-9 and TRBJ1-4; 7 bases in the middle match TRBD1. This clonotype was sampled from a woman in her twenties or thirties who had recovered from COVID-19. The sample was PBMCs or T cells enriched from blood (not recorded which). The encoded CDR3 is CASSPNRGTNEKLFF. The nucleotide sequence reads as follows: TGTGCCAGCAGCCCCAACAGGGGCACTAATGAAAAACTGTTTTTT. The CDR3, completed at both ends by the reference TRBV7-9 and TRBJ1-4 genes, gives the full variable domain DTGVSQNPRHKITKRGQNVTFRCDPISEHNRLYWYRQTLGQGPEFLTYFQNEAQLEKSRLLSDRFSAERPKGSFSTLEIQRTEQGDSAMYLCASSPNRGTNEKLFFGSGTQLSVL.